These 31 T cell receptor beta chains share one sample of origin, sequenced in a study of blood T cell repertoires in COVID-19. Sequencing was performed with immunoSEQ multiplex PCR; in TCRdb, only in-frame clones are kept and a portion is missing. This sample carries 55,000 to 65,000 clones, roughly 80% of them seen once, and the ten largest clones take 3% to 3.5%. The sample taken for sequencing was peripheral blood. These receptors were obtained from a man aged 55 to 69 with acute or convalescent COVID-19.

The gene calls are TRBV11-3 and TRBJ1-1; maybe TRBD1 (6 bases). Germline loops: CDR1 SGHNT, CDR2 YENEEA. The CDR3 is 13 residues long. Trimming took off 1 base at V and 3 bases at J, with 6 bases between the two ends. This CDR3 is CASSLAGDTEAFF. The DNA for the CDR3 is TGTGCCAGCAGCTTAGCAGGGGACACTGAAGCTTTCTTT.

The rearrangement joins TRBV6-5 to TRBJ1-1, with a possible D match to TRBD1 (5 bases). Trimming shortened V by 10 bases and J by 9 bases, and 12 bases separated the two germline ends. The CDR3 has 10 residues. CDR1 and CDR2 (germline): MNHEY, SVGAGI. CDR3 amino acids: CATGERQAFF. CDR3 coding DNA: TGTGCCACGGGGGAGCGACAAGCTTTCTTT.

This clone appeared once. V gene TRBV5-4 combines with J gene TRBJ2-3; tentatively, D is TRBD1 (6 bases). V lost 4 bases and J lost 5, with 17 bases in between. This CDR3 is built from 15 residues. CDR1 and CDR2 from the germline V gene are SGHNT and YYREEE (reference sequence). The CDR3 nucleotides are TGTGCCAGCAGCCTTCCGGGACCAGGGGTAGATACGCAGTATTTT. It yields the protein CASSLPGPGVDTQYF.

V and J are TRBV7-2 and TRBJ2-5; D gene unclear. V shed 3 bases and J shed 0 bases, with 8 bases lying between them. CDR1 SGHTA and CDR2 FQGNSA come from the germline V gene. This CDR3 spans 14 amino acids. The CDR3 region is CASSFRRDQETQYF. The DNA of the CDR3 is TGTGCCAGCAGCTTTAGACGGGACCAAGAGACCCAGTACTTC.

This sequence joins TRBV28 and TRBJ2-7; D is undetermined. The germline CDR1 and CDR2 sequences are MDHEN and SYDVKM. V lost 7 bases, J lost 3 bases, and 10 bases lay in between. The CDR3 consists of 12 residues. The CDR3, as DNA: TGTGCCAGCACCCTGGGCGACTACGAGCAGTACTTC. The encoded protein is CASTLGDYEQYF.

This clone has a handful of counts. V is TRBV6-5 and J is TRBJ1-1; a weak D match, TRBD1 (6 bases). This CDR3 region has 12 residues. CDR1 MNHEY and CDR2 SVGAGI come from the germline V gene. With 6 bases removed from V and 9 bases from J, the gap between germline ends came to 14 bases. CDR3 sequence reads: CASSQGGQKAFF. DNA of the CDR3: TGTGCCAGCAGCCAAGGGGGACAAAAAGCTTTCTTT.

The genes are TRBV11-2 and TRBJ1-5, with D perhaps matching TRBD1 (6 bases). The ends were cut back, 2 bases at V and 4 bases at J, with 12 bases in the middle. The germline CDR1 and CDR2 sequences are SGHAT and FQNNGV. The CDR3 is 15 residues long. The CDR3 loop reads CASSLFEGGNQPQHF. CDR3 bases: TGTGCCAGCAGCTTATTTGAAGGGGGAAATCAGCCCCAGCATTTT.

The gene calls are TRBV24-1 and TRBJ2-1; 9 positions agree with TRBD2. V shed 8 bases, J shed 7 bases, and the junction held 11 bases outside the gene matches. The CDR3 runs to 15 residues. Germline CDR1 and CDR2: KGHDR and SFDVKD. CDR3 in DNA: TGTGCCACCACCGGCGGGAGGGACGGAAGGAATGAGCAGTTCTTC. Protein product: CATTGGRDGRNEQFF.

The V call is TRBV6-5, the J call TRBJ1-4, with unresolved D. The V gene's germline CDR1 is MNHEY and CDR2 SVGAGI. The ends were cut back, 0 bases at V and 7 bases at J, with 6 bases in the middle. This CDR3 comprises 13 residues. The DNA of the CDR3 is TGTGCCAGCAGTTACTCGTACTCTGAAAAACTGTTTTTT. Its translation is CASSYSYSEKLFF.

V gene TRBV2 combines with J gene TRBJ2-2, with D possibly being TRBD1 (5 bases). Trimming stripped 11 bases from V and 1 base from J, with 11 bases between. Germline V gene lookup returns CDR1 SNHLY and CDR2 FYNNEI. This CDR3 spans 13 amino acids. CDR3 region: CASRTMNTGELFF. The CDR3 nucleotides are TGTGCCTCCAGGACAATGAACACCGGGGAGCTGTTTTTT. The full variable domain, completed using reference TRBV2 and TRBJ2-2, is EPEVTQTPSHQVTQMGQEVILRCVPISNHLYFYWYRQILGQKVEFLVSFYNNEISEKSEIFDDQFSVERPDGSNFTLKIRSTKLEDSAMYFCASRTMNTGELFFGEGSRLTVL.

This clone was counted only a few times. The chain couples TRBV11-2 to TRBJ2-2; TRBD2 aligns across 13 bases. This CDR3 comprises 16 residues. The ends lost 4 bases at V and 4 bases at J; junction bases unmatched: 3. From germline, CDR1 is SGHAT and CDR2 FQNNGV. The CDR3, as DNA: TGTGCCAGCAGCTGGACTAGCGGGGGACTCACCGGGGAGCTGTTTTTT. It is translated as CASSWTSGGLTGELFF.

J is TRBJ2-3 and V is TRBV9; a weak D match, TRBD2 (7 bases). The V end lost 4 bases, the J end lost 2 bases, and 29 bases lay between the germline ends. Germline V gives CDR1 SGDLS, CDR2 YYNGEE. This CDR3 has 20 amino acids. The CDR3 region has the DNA TGTGCCAGCAGCTTCCCCGGACCGCGGGGGCCCTCCTTGAACACAGATACGCAGTATTTT. Translation gives CASSFPGPRGPSLNTDTQYF. Using reference TRBV9 and TRBJ2-3 for the parts outside the CDR3, the full variable domain is DSGVTQTPKHLITATGQRVTLRCSPRSGDLSVYWYQQSLDQGLQFLIQYYNGEERAKGNILERFSAQQFPDLHSELNLSSLELGDSALYFCASSFPGPRGPSLNTDTQYFGPGTRLTVL.

This chain connects TRBV6-1 to TRBJ2-6, with D maybe TRBD2 (6 bases). Trimming took off 2 bases at V and 3 bases at J, with 8 bases between the two ends. The CDR3 sequence is 15 residues long. Per the germline V gene, CDR1 is MNHNS and CDR2 is SASEGT. DNA for the CDR3: TGTGCCAGCAGTGAACCGGGAGATGGGGCCAACGTCCTGACTTTC. Its protein is CASSEPGDGANVLTF.

This chain connects TRBV18 to TRBJ1-5, with a tentative D call TRBD1 (5 bases). The CDR3 runs to 15 residues. CDR1 is KGHSH and CDR2 is LQKENI in the germline V gene. With 6 bases removed from V and 0 bases from J, the gap between germline ends came to 12 bases. The CDR3 DNA is TGTGCCAGCTCCGCCGACAGTAATAGCAATCAGCCCCAGCATTTT. Encoded protein: CASSADSNSNQPQHF.

The chain has TRBV9 and TRBJ2-7, with D perhaps matching TRBD2 (6 bases). Between the trimmed V and J ends, which lost 1 base and 5 bases, there was a span of 19 bases. The CDR3 runs 16 residues. CDR1 SGDLS and CDR2 YYNGEE come from the germline V gene. CDR3 DNA: TGTGCCAGCAGCGTACTCCGGGACTCTTGGGGTGACGAGCAGTACTTC. It codes for CASSVLRDSWGDEQYF.

The genes are TRBV30 and TRBJ1-2; D may be TRBD1 (6 bases). V lost 1 base, J lost 4 bases, and 10 bases lay in between. Per the germline V gene, CDR1 is GTSNPN and CDR2 is SVGIG (reference sequence). This CDR3 has 13 residues. CDR3 loop: CAWSETGTYGYTF. The CDR3 DNA follows: TGTGCCTGGAGTGAAACAGGGACCTATGGCTACACCTTC.

The chain uses TRBV28 and TRBJ1-5, with D perhaps matching TRBD1 (6 bases). This CDR3 is 13 amino acids long. Trimming shortened V by 6 bases and J by 5 bases, and 11 bases separated the two germline ends. Germline loops: CDR1 MDHEN, CDR2 SYDVKM. CDR3 in amino acids: CASSSDSDQPQHF. The CDR3, as DNA: TGTGCCAGCAGCTCGGACAGTGATCAGCCCCAGCATTTT.

The sample holds a few counts of this clone. The V gene is TRBV5-6, the J gene TRBJ2-5; no firm D call. CDR3 length: 12 amino acids. V lost 2 bases and J 5 bases, leaving 7 bases between the germline ends. Germline lookup yields CDR1 SGHDT and CDR2 YYEEEE. The CDR3 protein is CASSFTRETQYF. CDR3 coding DNA: TGTGCCAGCAGCTTTACGCGTGAGACCCAGTACTTC.

V is TRBV18 and J is TRBJ2-3, with TRBD2 matching over 11 bases. V shed 6 bases and J 2 bases; nucleotides not matched to a gene: 4. Germline loops: CDR1 KGHSH, CDR2 LQKENI. The CDR3 consists of 15 residues. In DNA form, the CDR3 reads TGTGCCAGCTCTCAACTAGCGGGGGACACAGATACGCAGTATTTT. Translation: CASSQLAGDTDTQYF.

CDR3 nucleotide sequence: TGTGCCAGCTCACCACCGGGAGGGAACATTCAGTACTTC. This sequence encodes CASSPPGGNIQYF. V and J are TRBV18 and TRBJ2-4, with TRBD2 matching 7 bases. CDR1 is KGHSH and CDR2 is LQKENI in the germline V gene. V gave up 0 bases and J gave up 7 bases; unmatched junction bases: 0. The CDR3 has 13 amino acids.

V and J are TRBV28 and TRBJ2-5, with 8 positions matching TRBD1. The CDR3 contains 14 residues. The germline gives CDR1 MDHEN, CDR2 SYDVKM. The V and J ends lost 4 bases and 2 bases, in that order; junction bases with no gene match: 3. CDR3 sequence: CASSSRQGQETQYF. CDR3 DNA sequence: TGTGCCAGCAGTTCCCGACAGGGGCAAGAGACCCAGTACTTC.

The V and J genes are TRBV7-6 and TRBJ1-6; D is undetermined. Per the germline V gene, CDR1 is SGHVS and CDR2 is FNYEAQ. This CDR3 comprises 13 residues. V was shortened by 4 bases and J by 7 bases, with 8 bases between the two germline ends. The CDR3 region is CASSSYLNSPLHF. The CDR3 nucleotides are TGTGCCAGCAGCTCCTACCTGAATTCACCCCTCCACTTT.

This chain joins TRBV6-2 or TRBV6-3 and TRBJ2-1, with D maybe TRBD2 (6 bases). V dropped 5 bases and J dropped 4 bases, with 12 bases sitting between them. Per germline, CDR1 MNHEY and CDR2 SVGEGT. This CDR3 region has 14 residues. DNA of the CDR3: TGTGCCAGCAGTAGACTAGTTGCGTACAATGAGCAGTTCTTC. Its protein is CASSRLVAYNEQFF.

The V and J genes are TRBV19 and TRBJ2-5, with 9 bases identical to TRBD1. The CDR3 is 15 amino acids. CDR1 and CDR2 from the germline V gene are LNHDA and SQIVND (reference sequence). V gave up 6 bases and J gave up 4 bases; unmatched junction bases: 9. Written as DNA, the CDR3 is TGTGCCAGTAGATGGACAGGGGATATCGGAGAGACCCAGTACTTC. Amino acids: CASRWTGDIGETQYF.

The chain has TRBV24-1 and TRBJ2-3, with D possibly matching TRBD1 (7 bases). V lost 9 bases, J lost 0 bases, and 33 bases lay in between. The CDR3 has 21 amino acids. CDR1 and CDR2 from the germline V gene are KGHDR and SFDVKD. CDR3 DNA: TGTGCCACCGGGGTCCGGGACAGAATTTCATGGATGGCGGGGAGCACAGATACGCAGTATTTT. Translated, it gives CATGVRDRISWMAGSTDTQYF.

V and J are TRBV5-4 and TRBJ1-2; D gene ambiguous. Trimming stripped 0 bases from V and 7 bases from J, with 7 bases between. Germline V gene data show CDR1 as SGHNT and CDR2 as YYREEE (reference sequence). The CDR3 runs to 12 residues. The DNA of the CDR3 is TGTGCCAGCAGCTTGGCCGACTCTGGCTACACCTTC. Translated: CASSLADSGYTF. Filled out from reference TRBV5-4 and TRBJ1-2, the complete variable domain reads ETGVTQSPTHLIKTRGQQVTLRCSSQSGHNTVSWYQQALGQGPQFIFQYYREEENGRGNFPPRFSGLQFPNYSSELNVNALELDDSALYLCASSLADSGYTFGSGTRLTVV.

The J gene is TRBJ2-1, the V gene TRBV5-5, with 7 positions matching TRBD2. With 1 base clipped from V and 12 bases from J, the junction kept 7 bases outside the gene matches. In germline, CDR1 is SGHKS, CDR2 YYEKEE (reference sequence). The CDR3 contains 13 residues. DNA for the CDR3: TGTGCCAGCAGCTTGTATGGGAGGGATGGGCAGTTCTTC. As protein: CASSLYGRDGQFF.

The chain employs TRBV19 and TRBJ2-2, with D possibly matching TRBD2 (6 bases). CDR3 length: 16 amino acids. The V gene lost 4 bases and the J gene lost 4 bases, with 16 bases spanning the gap. Germline CDR1 reads LNHDA; CDR2 reads SQIVND (reference sequence). The CDR3 sequence: CASSTGLPWSTGELFF. CDR3 nucleotides: TGTGCCAGTAGTACGGGACTGCCATGGAGCACCGGGGAGCTGTTTTTT.

This clone was picked up a small number of times. J is TRBJ1-1 and V is TRBV10-3; 12 bases line up with TRBD1. V lost 3 bases and J lost 3; bases outside the gene matches: 5. The germline V gene encodes CDR1 ENHRY and CDR2 SYGVKD. This CDR3 has 16 residues. The CDR3 nucleotides read TGTGCCATCAGTGATGGGACAGGGGGCAAGGACACTGAAGCTTTCTTT. Protein: CAISDGTGGKDTEAFF.

The rearrangement uses TRBV10-3 and TRBJ2-6; a weak D match, TRBD1 (5 bases). Trimming cost V 3 bases and J 0 bases, with 15 bases left between them. Germline assignment: CDR1 ENHRY and CDR2 SYGVKD. This CDR3 comprises 18 residues. The CDR3, as DNA: TGTGCCATCAGTGACCCACAGGTTACTGGCTCTGGGGCCAACGTCCTGACTTTC. Amino acid sequence: CAISDPQVTGSGANVLTF.

The rearrangement uses TRBV5-1 and TRBJ1-1, with 7 positions matching TRBD1. The J segment lost 4 bases and the V segment lost 4 bases, leaving 10 bases of the junction unmatched. This CDR3 is 15 amino acids long. Germline lookup yields CDR1 SGHRS and CDR2 YFSETQ. The CDR3 DNA follows: TGCGCCAGCAGCGCCACCGGGACAGCGGCCACTGAAGCTTTCTTT. Protein sequence: CASSATGTAATEAFF.